In this sample, the clone carrying this T cell receptor beta chain turned up a few times. As yet, its antigen is unknown. This entry is derived from a study of T cells after yellow fever vaccination. The study's findings and limits: A minor fraction of clonotypes spanned both CD4 and CD8 compartments.

In germline, CDR1 is SGDLS, CDR2 YYNGEE. Deletions cut 4 bases from V and 2 bases from J, with 19 bases between. This CDR3 comprises 17 residues. TCRdb redid the calling of the 5' RACE reads with MiXCR, one entry per CDR3 protein. The sample lists a few hundred thousand distinct CDR3 sequences; 17% were seen once. The chain combines TRBV9 with TRBJ1-3, with D maybe TRBD1 (6 bases). Material: PBMCs, obtained 5 days after the first yellow fever vaccination. This receptor was identified in a man between 18 and 29 years old who received the YFV17D yellow fever vaccine. DNA of the CDR3: TGTGCCAGCAGCCCAACCCATGGGCAGGGGCCTGGAAACACCATATATTTT. Translation: CASSPTHGQGPGNTIYF. The full variable domain, its missing parts supplied by reference TRBV9 and TRBJ1-3, is DSGVTQTPKHLITATGQRVTLRCSPRSGDLSVYWYQQSLDQGLQFLIQYYNGEERAKGNILERFSAQQFPDLHSELNLSSLELGDSALYFCASSPTHGQGPGNTIYFGEGSWLTVV.